These 2 T cell receptor beta chains share one sample of origin, sequenced in a study of T-cell reconstitution after alpha-beta-depleted transplantation in children. A library of TCRbeta sequences, prepared with unique molecular identifiers, was generated. TCRdb re-derived calls from the PCR reads in MiXCR, one entry per CDR3 protein. The sample has fewer than 250,000 distinct CDR3 sequences, approximately 17% seen once. Sequencing was performed on PBMCs, mostly from graft donor cells, taken 360 days after TCRalphabeta/CD19-depleted stem cell transplant. Receptor source: a male patient under 10 years old who had a stem cell transplant for acute lymphoblastic leukemia, so the T cells may come from the graft donor.

The gene calls are TRBV7-6 and TRBJ2-7; D call uncertain. Germline V gene lookup returns CDR1 SGHVS and CDR2 FNYEAQ. V dropped 5 bases and J dropped 4 bases, with 12 bases sitting between them. The CDR3 consists of 13 residues. CDR3 sequence reads: CASSLNPRYEQYF. CDR3 DNA sequence: TGTGCCAGCAGCCTTAATCCCCGGTACGAGCAGTACTTC. Using reference TRBV7-6 and TRBJ2-7 for the parts outside the CDR3, the full variable domain is GAGVSQSPRYKVTKRGQDVALRCDPISGHVSLYWYRQALGQGPEFLTYFNYEAQQDKSGLPNDRFSAERPEGSISTLTIQRTEQRDSAMYRCASSLNPRYEQYFGPGTRLTVT.

The J gene is TRBJ1-1, the V gene TRBV27, with D possibly TRBD1 on 6 matching bases. The CDR3 loop spans 15 amino acids. The germline V and J ends were trimmed by 2 bases and 1 base, with 11 bases remaining between them. CDR1 and CDR2 (germline): MNHEY, SMNVEV (reference sequence). CDR3 coding DNA: TGTGCCAGCAGTTTAGGGGGACACCAGAACACTGAAGCTTTCTTT. Encoded protein: CASSLGGHQNTEAFF.